These 6 T cell receptor beta chains were sequenced from one sample in a study of shared clonotypes between healthy human individuals. The repertoire was sequenced with immunoSEQ multiplex PCR; TCRdb's copy has only in-frame clones and lacks some. The repertoire holds 450,000 to 700,000 clones, with roughly 96% as singletons. The naive CD8 subset, CD45RO-negative cells positively selected for CCR7, excluded terminally differentiated effector memory CD45RA+ cells. The sample comprised naive CD8+ T cells sorted from blood. The source of these receptors is a woman aged 30 to 39 in good health.

The rearrangement joins TRBV28 to TRBJ2-1; maybe TRBD1 (6 bases). Germline V gene lookup returns CDR1 MDHEN and CDR2 SYDVKM. The CDR3 length is 17 residues. V was clipped by 4 bases and J by 6 bases, with 22 bases between them. The CDR3 reads CASSSEIRGTYSNEQFF. CDR3 bases: TGTGCCAGCAGTTCAGAAATCAGGGGAACATATAGCAATGAGCAGTTCTTC.

The CDR3 is CASRGTGASSYEQYF. The CDR3 nucleotides are TGTGCCAGCAGAGGGACAGGGGCGAGCTCCTACGAGCAGTACTTC. This chain links TRBV7-9 with TRBJ2-7; TRBD1 agrees at 10 bases. CDR1 is SEHNR, CDR2 FQNEAQ, per germline (reference sequence). The J segment lost 0 bases and the V segment lost 6 bases, leaving 5 bases of the junction unmatched. CDR3 size: 15 residues. Combining the CDR3 with reference TRBV7-9 and TRBJ2-7 gives the whole variable domain DTGVSQNPRHKITKRGQNVTFRCDPISEHNRLYWYRQTLGQGPEFLTYFQNEAQLEKSRLLSDRFSAERPKGSFSTLEIQRTEQGDSAMYLCASRGTGASSYEQYFGPGTRLTVT.

The rearrangement uses TRBV27 and TRBJ2-1, with 7 bases identical to TRBD2. Trimming cost V 5 bases and J 6 bases; bases outside gene matches: 10. Germline loops: CDR1 MNHEY, CDR2 SMNVEV (reference sequence). This CDR3 is 15 amino acids long. The CDR3 nucleotides are TGTGCCAGCAGTAGAACGGGAGGATCCCCCAATGAGCAGTTCTTC. This sequence encodes CASSRTGGSPNEQFF.

This chain links TRBV29-1 with TRBJ2-3, with 11 bases aligning to TRBD2. J lost 2 bases, V lost 5 bases, and 6 bases had no gene match. The CDR3 contains 15 residues. The V gene's germline CDR1 is SQVTM and CDR2 ANQGSEA. The chain's CDR3 is CSVNGGLADTDTQYF. The DNA for the CDR3 is TGCAGCGTTAACGGGGGACTAGCGGACACAGATACGCAGTATTTT.

This clone has only a few counts. The chain is built from TRBV7-3 and TRBJ1-1; 11 bases fit TRBD1. In germline, CDR1 is SGHTA, CDR2 FQGTGA. The CDR3 is 15 residues long. V was pared by 4 bases and J by 1 base, with 2 bases of the junction left unmatched. The CDR3 region is CASSWTGGANTEAFF. Here the CDR3 DNA reads TGTGCCAGCAGCTGGACAGGGGGCGCGAACACTGAAGCTTTCTTT.

The CDR3 reads CASSTRTSGNYEQYF. CDR3 DNA sequence: TGTGCCAGTAGTACAAGGACTAGCGGGAACTACGAGCAGTACTTC. The rearrangement joins TRBV19 to TRBJ2-7, with TRBD2 identical over 12 bases. CDR1 LNHDA and CDR2 SQIVND come from the germline V gene (reference sequence). Trimming removed 4 bases from V and 3 bases from J; junction bases left unmatched: 4. This CDR3 contains 15 residues.